Sequencing of this TCR beta chain was carried out in a study of radiation and T cells in renal cell carcinoma. General observations from the study: Without pretreatment biopsies, baseline tumor clonotype presence was undetermined. In blood, top tumor clones expanded by 2 weeks, shrinking by 4.

The CDR3 is 16 residues long. V was pared by 0 bases and J by 7 bases, with 5 bases of the junction left unmatched. Germline CDR1 reads SGHRS; CDR2 reads YFSETQ. Notes on this clone: Its target is unknown.

The sample's time point: baseline pretreatment blood. Treatment meaning: 15 Gy SBRT to primary tumor, nephrectomy 4 weeks later. The tumor was a clear cell renal cell carcinoma. Generated by immunoSEQ multiplex PCR, the TCRdb table keeps only in-frame clones and is missing some. This sample has 40,000 to 60,000 clones, with roughly 84% found just once. The chain carries TRBV5-1 and TRBJ2-2; 11 nucleotides line up with TRBD1. This clonotype was obtained from a woman in her sixties or seventies with renal cell carcinoma. This specimen was blood, taken from a patient whose treatment included radiotherapy and nephrectomy. The CDR3 spells CASSLDGQGANGELFF. The CDR3 region has the DNA TGCGCCAGCAGCTTGGACGGACAGGGGGCGAACGGGGAGCTGTTTTTT.